One sample yielded the 10 T cell receptor beta chains listed below, sequenced in a study of control samples from healthy donors and cancer patients. The data were produced by immunoSEQ multiplex PCR, yet TCRdb's version contains in-frame clones alone and is incomplete. The profile shows fewer than 200,000 clones, roughly 90% of them singletons. Sequenced sample: blood. The receptor set was obtained from a man in his thirties or forties in good health.

The rearrangement links TRBV4-3 to TRBJ2-2; either TRBD1 or TRBD2 may supply D (6 bases each). This CDR3 has 17 amino acids. The V gene lost 2 bases and the J gene lost 0 bases, with 13 bases spanning the gap. Germline CDR1 and CDR2: LGHNA and YSLEER. The CDR3 DNA is TGCGCCAGCAGCCAATTCTTCGGGGGCGCGAACACCGGGGAGCTGTTTTTT. Translation: CASSQFFGGANTGELFF.

The J gene is TRBJ2-7, the V gene TRBV28; 7 nucleotides align to TRBD2. The CDR3 consists of 17 residues. Germline lookup yields CDR1 MDHEN and CDR2 SYDVKM. V dropped 5 bases and J dropped 6; count of bases not matched to a gene: 19. The DNA of the CDR3 is TGTGCCAGCAGTCGTGAGACTAGCCGGGATTGGCGTACCGAGCAGTACTTC. Amino acid sequence: CASSRETSRDWRTEQYF.

The chain couples TRBV7-8 to TRBJ1-1; 11 nucleotides align to TRBD1. Germline CDR1 reads SGHVS; CDR2 reads FQNEAQ. Trimming removed 8 bases from V and 5 bases from J; junction bases left unmatched: 19. The CDR3 has 18 amino acids. Here the CDR3 reads CASQLKGGDRGGRTEAFF. For the CDR3, the DNA is TGTGCCAGCCAACTAAAAGGTGGGGACAGGGGGGGACGGACTGAAGCTTTCTTT.

The chain uses TRBV7-8 and TRBJ1-1, with D uncertain. The V end was cut by 2 bases, the J end by 1 base, with 8 bases between. CDR1 SGHVS and CDR2 FQNEAQ come from the germline V gene. The CDR3 spans 14 residues. CDR3 protein: CASSLYYGNTEAFF. DNA of the CDR3: TGTGCCAGCAGCTTATATTATGGGAACACTGAAGCTTTCTTT.

The chain is built from TRBV28 and TRBJ2-3, with TRBD2 matching over 7 bases. Germline V gene lookup returns CDR1 MDHEN and CDR2 SYDVKM. The CDR3 contains 14 residues. With 6 bases clipped from V and 6 bases from J, the junction kept 9 bases outside the gene matches. The CDR3 DNA reads TGTGCCAGCAGGACTAGCTGGGAGACGGATACGCAGTATTTT. It is translated as CASRTSWETDTQYF.

To note about this clone: Other nucleotide sequences in the sample specify the same CDR3. The chain recombines TRBV5-1 with TRBJ1-1; D perhaps matches TRBD1 (5 bases). The germline gives CDR1 SGHRS, CDR2 YFSETQ. The CDR3 is 13 residues long. Deletions cut 5 bases from V and 1 base from J, with 9 bases between. This CDR3 is CASSLTGNTEAFF. CDR3 bases: TGCGCCAGCAGTCTCACAGGGAACACTGAAGCTTTCTTT.

The CDR3 bases are TGTGCCAGCAGTTTTTACAGGGTCTACGAGCAGTACTTC. Translating gives CASSFYRVYEQYF. This chain joins TRBV28 and TRBJ2-7, with D possibly matching TRBD1 (6 bases). Trimming took 3 bases from V and 3 from J, leaving 9 bases between them. This CDR3 contains 13 residues. CDR1 and CDR2 (germline): MDHEN, SYDVKM. Together with reference TRBV28 and TRBJ2-7, the CDR3 gives the full variable domain: DVKVTQSSRYLVKRTGEKVFLECVQDMDHENMFWYRQDPGLGLRLIYFSYDVKMKEKGDIPEGYSVSREKKERFSLILESASTNQTSMYLCASSFYRVYEQYFGPGTRLTVT.

This clone was seen just once. The CDR3 is CARTGCIRSPLHF. CDR3 nucleotide sequence: TGTGCCAGGACGGGCTGTATCCGATCACCCCTCCACTTT. The genes are TRBV9 and TRBJ1-6, with D unclear. CDR3 length: 13 residues. The germline V gene has CDR1 SGDLS and CDR2 YYNGEE. The V end lost 8 bases, the J end lost 10 bases, and 16 bases lay between the germline ends.

This sequence joins TRBV6-5 and TRBJ1-6; unclear D gene. V was clipped by 0 bases and J by 11 bases, with 17 bases between them. Germline CDR1 reads MNHEY; CDR2 reads SVGAGI. This CDR3 contains 16 residues. Here the CDR3 DNA reads TGTGCCAGCAGTTACTCTCGGTCTGCCGCCGGTCCACCCCTCCACTTT. It specifies CASSYSRSAAGPPLHF.

The chain has TRBV7-9 and TRBJ1-1; the D is unclear. Germline CDR1 is SEHNR and CDR2 is FQNEAQ (reference sequence). V lost 3 bases to trimming and J lost 0 bases, with 8 bases between them. CDR3 length: 14 amino acids. The CDR3 DNA reads TGTGCCAGCAGCTTTTCACAGCTGAACACTGAAGCTTTCTTT. Protein: CASSFSQLNTEAFF.